This entry concerns a single T cell receptor (beta chain). Trimming took off 2 bases at V and 0 bases at J, with 17 bases between the two ends. Germline CDR1 is SGHVS and CDR2 is FQNEAQ. The CDR3 has 18 amino acids. The data were taken from a study of shared T cell receptors in the human thymus. Assay: immunoSEQ multiplex PCR; the TCRdb copy retains only in-frame clones and omits some. The table has hundreds of thousands of clones, 95% seen once. Material: thymocytes. This chain joins TRBV7-8 and TRBJ2-1; the D call may be TRBD1 or TRBD2 (5 bases each). The source of this sequence is a human donor. The CDR3 region is CASSLNGAAPISYNEQFF. CDR3 sequence (DNA): TGTGCCAGCAGCTTAAACGGGGCCGCACCGATCTCCTACAATGAGCAGTTCTTC.